This TCR beta chain was observed in a study of blood T cells in healthy people across ages. A second about 7 to 12 cycle PCR used barcoded and J-beta primers. TCRdb recomputed calls from the 5' RACE reads with MiXCR, one row per CDR3 protein. The sample records about 1,800,000 distinct CDR3 sequences, 28% being singletons. General study points: A strong correlation between TCR beta diversity and naive T cell percentage was seen.

CDR3 length equals 11 residues. Germline V gives CDR1 ENHRY, CDR2 SYGVKD. The V end lost 2 bases, the J end lost 8 bases, and 6 bases lay between the germline ends. In its sample, this clonotype was seen once. The antigen remains unidentified. What was sequenced was blood. The chain has TRBV10-3 and TRBJ1-1; D is ambiguous. The TCR sequence derives from a woman aged 25 to 39 in good health. Here the CDR3 DNA reads TGTGCCATCAGTGAGAGGTTCGAAGCTTTCTTT. Amino acid sequence: CAISERFEAFF.